This is a list of T cell receptor beta chains from one sample in a study of blood T cell repertoires in COVID-19. Profiling relied on immunoSEQ multiplex PCR, and the TCRdb table lists in-frame clones only, not all of them. The sample shows a few hundred thousand clones, around 90% of them seen only once. Source material: peripheral blood. These receptors were obtained from a young man who had recovered from COVID-19. The CDR3 runs from the conserved cysteine through the conserved F or W. The order of the fields is clone size, J gene, V gene, CDR3 protein. A clone size is listed for some rows: how often the clone was seen (once, few, many), or a class if it is expanded.

once,TRBJ1-1,TRBV30,CAWVRDRYTEAFF
NA,TRBJ2-3,TRBV5-1,CASSLTTPQGLSTDTQYF
NA,TRBJ2-6,TRBV7-9,CATGTEPSSGANVLTF
NA,TRBJ1-2,TRBV27,CASSLSAPTSYGYTF
once,TRBJ2-7,TRBV19,CASSILGGVYEQYF
NA,TRBJ2-5,TRBV9,CASSVGRQGDQETQYF
NA,TRBJ1-2,TRBV5-6,CASRRGGEGYGYTF
NA,TRBJ2-1,TRBV23-1,CASSRTGRLTTHYNEQFF
NA,TRBJ2-5,TRBV9,CASSVAGQGEETQYF
NA,TRBJ1-1,TRBV4-1,CASIGRGGTEAFF
NA,TRBJ1-1,TRBV18,CASSPRTGTEAFF
NA,TRBJ2-2,TRBV27,CASSSRQGEGTGELFF
few,TRBJ1-1,TRBV6-5,CASRQGYTEAFF
NA,TRBJ2-5,TRBV9,CASSVGAGVGETQYF
NA,TRBJ1-5,TRBV4-1,CASSQDLVPNNQPQHF
NA,TRBJ2-3,TRBV14,CASSQAPADTQYF
NA,TRBJ2-1,TRBV18,CASSPPLGSSYNEQFF
NA,TRBJ2-7,TRBV27,CASSLNAVSYEQYF
NA,TRBJ2-1,TRBV18,CASSPPGGRDNEQFF
few,TRBJ2-1,TRBV5-1,CASSLVLAGPSYNEQFF
NA,TRBJ2-3,TRBV7-2,CASSPSGRAVDTQYF
once,TRBJ2-7,TRBV10-1,CASSRALEAHEQYF
NA,TRBJ2-3,TRBV12-3/TRBV12-4,CASKLPADTQYF
NA,TRBJ1-2,TRBV2,CASSFSGSPTYGYTF
NA,TRBJ2-5,TRBV6-5,CASSFLAGGPEETQYF
once,TRBJ1-1,TRBV5-1,CASSRTGTGGGMDTEAFF
NA,TRBJ2-3,TRBV7-3,CASSLMGRSTDTQYF
NA,TRBJ2-6,TRBV14,CASSQHPGLAGVGTNVLTF
NA,TRBJ1-5,TRBV19,CASSTRTSSNQPQHF
NA,TRBJ1-2,TRBV6-5,CASSYSSRGTDYGYTF
once,TRBJ2-7,TRBV2,CASRERFLGPSSYEQYF
NA,TRBJ2-7,TRBV2,CASKLGTGYEQYF
NA,TRBJ2-3,TRBV9,CASSLDRGFRVDTQYF
NA,TRBJ2-1,TRBV7-8,CASSISGLSYNEQFF
NA,TRBJ1-6,TRBV5-6,CASSGQGALNSPLHF
NA,TRBJ2-1,TRBV7-9,CASSLAGSDEQFF
NA,TRBJ1-5,TRBV28,CASATGASNQPQHF
NA,TRBJ2-1,TRBV5-4,CASSVDSYNEQFF
NA,TRBJ1-3,TRBV15,CATGAGKLFGNTIYF
once,TRBJ1-2,TRBV2,CASTEGGGGYTF
NA,TRBJ1-4,TRBV18,CASSLTRGADEKLFF
NA,TRBJ1-2,TRBV5-4,CASSSRSSLYGYTF
once,TRBJ2-1,TRBV27,CASSFSRLTVEQFF
NA,TRBJ2-2,TRBV10-3,CAISEFVSGGRWTGELFF
NA,TRBJ2-7,TRBV7-2,CASSLARTGGPHEQYF
NA,TRBJ2-1,TRBV6-5,CATGTFPVSYEQFF
NA,TRBJ2-5,TRBV7-3,CASSLRPSEETQYF
NA,TRBJ2-5,TRBV30,CAWEGQGSQETQYF
NA,TRBJ1-6,TRBV21-1,CASSKDFPMGRPPLHF
once,TRBJ1-2,TRBV2,CASKGETGGYGYTF
NA,TRBJ2-2,TRBV18,CASRPEAFTGELFF
NA,TRBJ1-4,TRBV29-1,CSVLDSRTNEKLFF
once,TRBJ2-3,TRBV7-3,CASSPASGGGTDTQYF
few,TRBJ1-1,TRBV19,CASSMKGARTEAFF
NA,TRBJ2-1,TRBV7-9,CASTGLANEQFF
NA,TRBJ1-1,TRBV10-3,CAISESKWGGLNTEAFF
NA,TRBJ2-1,TRBV10-3,CAISGLGGLSYNEQFF
few,TRBJ1-1,TRBV9,CASSPSGNTEAFF
NA,TRBJ1-2,TRBV2,CASRREDYGYTF